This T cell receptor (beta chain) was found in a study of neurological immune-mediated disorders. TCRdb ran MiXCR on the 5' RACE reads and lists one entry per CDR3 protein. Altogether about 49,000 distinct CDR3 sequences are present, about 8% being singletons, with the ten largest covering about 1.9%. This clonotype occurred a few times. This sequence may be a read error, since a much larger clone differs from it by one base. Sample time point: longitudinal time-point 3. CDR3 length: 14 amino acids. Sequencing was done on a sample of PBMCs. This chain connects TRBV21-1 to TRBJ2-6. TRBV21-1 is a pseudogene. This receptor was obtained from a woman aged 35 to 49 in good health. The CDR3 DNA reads TGTGCCAGCAGCAAAGACATTGGGGCCAACGTCCTGACTTTC. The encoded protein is CASSKDIGANVLTF.